The 16 T cell receptor beta chains given below trace back to one sample, sequenced in a study of neurological immune-mediated disorders. Regarding time point: longitudinal time-point 2. TCRdb re-called the 5' RACE reads through MiXCR, storing one row per CDR3 protein. The sample lists tens of thousands of distinct CDR3 sequences, roughly 10% occurring once. The sample taken for sequencing was PBMCs. Receptors originate from a man under 40 in good health.

In the case of this clonotype: This sequence may be a read error, since a much larger clone differs from it by one base. The chain uses TRBV3-1 and TRBJ2-1, with TRBD2 matching over 10 bases. Per germline, CDR1 LGHDT and CDR2 YNNKEL (reference sequence). This CDR3 region has 14 residues. In DNA form, the CDR3 reads TGTGCCAGCAGCCTAGCGGGAGGTTACAATGACCAGTTCTTC. Protein product: CASSLAGGYNDQFF.

The table lists this clonotype with many counts. This chain connects TRBV7-9 to TRBJ2-7, with TRBD1 matching 8 bases. After removal of 6 bases from V and 1 base from J, the junction contained 8 bases not matched to a gene. The CDR3 sequence is 15 residues long. The germline gives CDR1 SEHNR, CDR2 FQNEAQ (reference sequence). CDR3 protein: CASSTGGPLSYEQYF. CDR3 sequence (DNA): TGTGCCAGCAGTACAGGGGGGCCGCTTTCCTACGAGCAGTACTTC.

This clonotype was counted many times. The rearrangement uses TRBV15 and TRBJ2-3; 7 positions agree with TRBD1. Germline V gene lookup returns CDR1 LNHNV and CDR2 YYDKDF (reference sequence). The CDR3 is 15 residues long. V shed 6 bases, J shed 2 bases, and the junction held 8 bases outside the gene matches. The CDR3 nucleotides are TGTGCCACCAGGACTGGACAGGTGTACACAGATACGCAGTATTTT. This encodes CATRTGQVYTDTQYF. The full variable domain, rest sourced from reference TRBV15 and TRBJ2-3, is DAMVIQNPRYQVTQFGKPVTLSCSQTLNHNVMYWYQQKSSQAPKLLFHYYDKDFNNEADTPDNFQSRRPNTSFCFLDIRSPGLGDTAMYLCATRTGQVYTDTQYFGPGTRLTVL.

This clonotype was seen many times. J is TRBJ2-3 and V is TRBV7-8, with D maybe TRBD1 (5 bases). V gave up 7 bases and J gave up 3 bases, with 17 bases separating them. This CDR3 comprises 15 residues. CDR1 and CDR2 (germline): SGHVS, FQNEAQ. The CDR3 DNA is TGTGCCAGCAACCCCAGGGCACCCTCGACAGATACGCAGTATTTT. As protein: CASNPRAPSTDTQYF.

This clonotype has ten or more counts. This chain uses TRBV12-3 or TRBV12-4 with TRBJ2-2; unclear D gene. CDR3 length: 12 amino acids. Trimming took 4 bases from V and 5 from J, leaving 5 bases between them. CDR3 in amino acids: CASSSGTGELFF. Written as DNA, the CDR3 is TGTGCCAGCAGTTCTGGGACCGGGGAGCTGTTTTTT.

This clonotype has at least ten counts. This chain uses TRBV5-4 with TRBJ2-3; D gene uncertain. Trimming left V 0 bases short and J 6 bases short, with 17 bases between. Germline loops: CDR1 SGHNT, CDR2 YYREEE (reference sequence). CDR3 length: 16 amino acids. The CDR3 loop reads CASSLAKGGSADTQYF. As DNA, the CDR3 is TGTGCCAGCAGCTTGGCAAAGGGTGGGTCGGCGGATACGCAGTATTTT.

This clonotype was detected many times. The CDR3 DNA sequence: TGCAGCGTTGAAGGAGAGGCTCCGGGGTTCCCGGCGCAGTATTTT. It codes for CSVEGEAPGFPAQYF. J is TRBJ2-3 and V is TRBV29-1; D possibly corresponds to TRBD2 (5 bases). V lost 1 base and J 10 bases, leaving 21 bases between the germline ends. The CDR3 runs to 15 residues. Germline lookup yields CDR1 SQVTM and CDR2 ANQGSEA.

In this sample, this clonotype turned up many times. The chain has TRBV20-1 and TRBJ2-5; a weak D match, TRBD2 (5 bases). Germline assignment: CDR1 DFQATT and CDR2 SNEGSKA (reference sequence). Trimming removed 0 bases at V and 5 bases at J, with 13 bases between. This CDR3 has 14 residues. The CDR3 is CSARDPGIKETQYF. The CDR3 DNA reads TGCAGTGCTAGAGATCCCGGGATCAAGGAGACCCAGTACTTC.

This clonotype was recorded many times. This chain joins TRBV27 and TRBJ1-1; D unclear. The ends were cut back, 5 bases at V and 4 bases at J, with 11 bases in the middle. The CDR3 sequence is 13 residues long. Germline V gene sequence: CDR1 MNHEY, CDR2 SMNVEV (reference sequence). This CDR3 reads CASSPLGVTEAFF. DNA for the CDR3: TGTGCCAGCAGTCCGTTAGGTGTCACTGAAGCTTTCTTT.

This clonotype was recorded many times. The chain uses TRBV6-5 and TRBJ1-2, with D perhaps TRBD1 (5 bases). The germline V and J ends were trimmed by 4 bases and 8 bases, with 20 bases remaining between them. Germline V CDR1 and CDR2: MNHEY, SVGAGI. This CDR3 has 15 residues. The CDR3 region is CASSFDIAGAWGYTF. The CDR3 region has the DNA TGTGCCAGCAGTTTTGACATCGCCGGGGCTTGGGGCTACACCTTC.

The V gene is TRBV20-1, the J gene TRBJ1-2, with D perhaps matching TRBD1 (6 bases). Germline V CDR1 and CDR2: DFQATT, SNEGSKA (reference sequence). The CDR3 is 12 residues long. V lost 6 bases and J 4 bases, leaving 12 bases between the germline ends. The CDR3 loop is CSARTGIYGYTF. The CDR3 DNA is TGCAGTGCGCGAACAGGGATCTATGGCTACACCTTC.

This clonotype was found many times. CDR3 in amino acids: CASSHNRDSGFSKETQYF. The CDR3 nucleotides read TGTGCCAGCAGTCACAACCGGGACAGCGGTTTTTCGAAAGAGACCCAGTACTTC. The chain couples TRBV6-2 or TRBV6-3 to TRBJ2-5; 7 bases are shared with TRBD1. Germline-derived CDR1 and CDR2 are MNHEY and SVGEGT. CDR3 length equals 18 residues. V was pared by 5 bases and J by 3 bases, with 18 bases of the junction left unmatched.

The table lists this clonotype with many counts. The gene calls are TRBV3-1 and TRBJ2-3, with D unresolved. The germline V gene encodes CDR1 LGHDT and CDR2 YNNKEL (reference sequence). Trimming removed 1 base from V and 1 base from J, with 9 bases in between. CDR3 length: 15 residues. CDR3 loop: CASSQAGRGTDTQYF. The CDR3, as DNA: TGTGCCAGCAGCCAAGCTGGAAGAGGCACAGATACGCAGTATTTT.

The sample holds many counts of this clonotype. The CDR3 bases are TGTGCCAGCAGGGGACCGGGGGGCAGCTACACCTTC. This sequence encodes CASRGPGGSYTF. The chain has TRBV28 and TRBJ1-2; TRBD1 might be the D (6 bases). The CDR3 loop spans 12 amino acids. CDR1 MDHEN and CDR2 SYDVKM come from the germline V gene. Trimming removed 6 bases at V and 9 bases at J, with 14 bases between.

Many counts were recorded for this clonotype. The genes are TRBV20-1 and TRBJ2-1; possible D gene TRBD2, 6 bases. Germline lookup yields CDR1 DFQATT and CDR2 SNEGSKA (reference sequence). CDR3 length: 16 residues. Between the trimmed V and J ends, which lost 3 bases and 0 bases, there was a span of 15 bases. The CDR3 region is CSARPFGGSSYNEQFF. CDR3 in DNA: TGCAGTGCTAGGCCATTTGGGGGGAGCTCCTACAATGAGCAGTTCTTC.

Concerning this clonotype: A single base separates this from a much larger clone, so it may be a read error. The rearrangement links TRBV20-1 to TRBJ2-3; D gene uncertain. The CDR3 extends over 14 amino acids. With 3 bases removed from V and 2 bases from J, the gap between germline ends came to 12 bases. The germline CDR1 and CDR2 sequences are DFQATT and SNEGSKA (reference sequence). The chain's CDR3 is CSARDGSITDTQYF. The CDR3 bases are TGCAGTGCTAGGGACGGTTCTATCACAGATACGCAGTATTTT.